The clone carrying this TCR beta chain was seen more than once but under ten times. Antigen: not known. Purified naive CD4+ T cells were depleted of CD25+ Tregs. Study results and limitations: Tumor memory CD4+ T cell TCR gene usage was found to cluster with blood and lymph node memory CD4+ cells and with lymph node naive CD4+ cells. Tumor-infiltrating Treg TCR alpha and beta sequences overlapped most with tumor naive CD4+ T cells, then blood naive.

Germline lookup yields CDR1 SGHKS and CDR2 YYEKEE (reference sequence). The CDR3 is 15 amino acids. V was pared by 5 bases and J by 6 bases, with 21 bases between. Full-length variable regions came from constant-region reverse primers plus semi-nested Nested Universal Primer A PCR. TCRdb re-called the 5' RACE reads with MiXCR, one entry per CDR3 protein. The table shows some 62,000 distinct CDR3 sequences, with 25% to 30% occurring only once. What was sequenced was tumor-infiltrating naive CD4+ T cells sorted from the breast tumor. The subset is: naive CD4+ T cells, CD4+CD45RA+CD25-. This TCR came from a female donor with breast cancer. V usage is TRBV5-5 and J usage is TRBJ2-7; tentative D call: TRBD2 (6 bases). The CDR3 protein is CASREVVGGSFEQYF. The CDR3 DNA sequence: TGTGCCAGCAGAGAAGTTGTGGGGGGTTCTTTCGAGCAGTACTTC.